There are many counts of the clone carrying this T cell receptor (beta chain). Its antigen is unidentified. Using RNA transcripts as the source, TCR beta CDR3 regions were amplified. In the first-round RT-PCR of the TCR CDR3, the HTBI primer set was used. TCRdb recomputed calls from the multiplex PCR reads with MiXCR, one row per CDR3 protein. The sample comprises under 350,000 distinct CDR3 sequences, 21% of which are singletons, and roughly 52% rests with the top ten. The record originates from a study of T cells in Graves' hyperthyroidism and ophthalmopathy. Study outcomes and limitations: Most thyroid-expanded clonotypes above 0.001 were also found in blood.

The CDR3 loop spans 14 amino acids. V dropped 5 bases and J dropped 9; count of bases not matched to a gene: 9. Germline CDR1 and CDR2: SGHNT and YENEEA. This chain joins TRBV11-3 and TRBJ2-1; TRBD2 matches at 8 bases. Source material: blood. The receptor was isolated from a woman aged 50 to 60 with Graves' hyperthyroidism. This chain's CDR3 is CASSPGTSIGEQFF. CDR3 bases: TGTGCCAGCAGCCCCGGGACTAGTATTGGTGAGCAGTTCTTC. The full variable domain, its missing parts supplied by reference TRBV11-3 and TRBJ2-1, is EAGVVQSPRYKIIEKKQPVAFWCNPISGHNTLYWYLQNLGQGPELLIRYENEEAVDDSQLPKDRFSAERLKGVDSTLKIQPAELGDSAVYLCASSPGTSIGEQFFGPGTRLTVL.